A selection of T cell receptor beta chains follows, all from one sample in a study of cytotoxic CD8 clonotypes in ibrutinib-treated CLL. Repertoires were generated with immunoSEQ multiplex PCR, while TCRdb's copy carries only in-frame clones and drops some. Here the sample spans fewer than 400,000 clones, around 66% being singletons. The input for sequencing was PBMCs, taken after 36 months of ibrutinib treatment. Receptor source: a human donor with chronic lymphocytic leukemia. The CDR3 runs from the conserved cysteine through the conserved F or W. The D gene is left open where the match is weak. The size field is filled for only some rows; it gives once, few, many or a size class.

clone_size: -
d_call: -
j_call: TRBJ2-7
v_call: TRBV29-1
cdr3_nt: TGCAGCGTTACTAGCTCCTACGAGCAGTACTTC
cdr3_aa: CSVTSSYEQYF

clone_size: -
d_call: TRBD1
j_call: TRBJ2-7
v_call: TRBV7-9
cdr3_nt: TGTGCCAGCAGCCGTACGACAGGGGACACCTACGAGCAGTACTTC
cdr3_aa: CASSRTTGDTYEQYF

clone_size: -
d_call: TRBD2
j_call: TRBJ2-1
v_call: TRBV15
cdr3_nt: TGTGCCACCAGCAGAGATCGAGCGGGGGGTGCCCACAATGAGCAGTTCTTC
cdr3_aa: CATSRDRAGGAHNEQFF

clone_size: -
d_call: -
j_call: TRBJ2-2
v_call: TRBV4-2
cdr3_nt: TGTGCCAGCAGCCAAGTGAGGGGCGAACGGACCGGGGAGCTGTTTTTT
cdr3_aa: CASSQVRGERTGELFF

clone_size: -
d_call: TRBD1
j_call: TRBJ2-4
v_call: TRBV29-1
cdr3_nt: TGCAGCGTTGAAATCAGGGGGAACAAAAACATTCAGTACTTC
cdr3_aa: CSVEIRGNKNIQYF

clone_size: few
d_call: -
j_call: TRBJ2-7
v_call: TRBV9
cdr3_nt: TGTGCCAGCAGCGTATCCGTGGGAGCTTCCTACGAGCAGTACTTC
cdr3_aa: CASSVSVGASYEQYF

clone_size: -
d_call: TRBD1
j_call: TRBJ2-7
v_call: TRBV19
cdr3_nt: TGTGCCAGTAGTATTGCCCCTAGGGACAGGGTGTACGAGCAGTACTTC
cdr3_aa: CASSIAPRDRVYEQYF

clone_size: once
d_call: TRBD2
j_call: TRBJ2-1
v_call: TRBV29-1
cdr3_nt: TGCAGCGTTGGCCGTCGGGGGGGAGGCGAATACCAATCCTACAATGAGCAGTTCTTC
cdr3_aa: CSVGRRGGGEYQSYNEQFF

clone_size: -
d_call: TRBD1
j_call: TRBJ2-7
v_call: TRBV28
cdr3_nt: TGTGCCAGCAGTTTTGACAGGGGATACGAGCAGTACTTC
cdr3_aa: CASSFDRGYEQYF

clone_size: -
d_call: TRBD1
j_call: TRBJ2-3
v_call: TRBV5-1
cdr3_nt: TGCGCCAGCAGCTGGACAGGGACAGATACGCAGTATTTT
cdr3_aa: CASSWTGTDTQYF

clone_size: -
d_call: -
j_call: TRBJ1-2
v_call: TRBV7-6
cdr3_nt: TGTGCCAGCAGCTTAGAGGTTTTCCATGGCTACACCTTC
cdr3_aa: CASSLEVFHGYTF

clone_size: -
d_call: -
j_call: TRBJ1-2
v_call: TRBV5-1
cdr3_nt: TGCGCCAGCAATGACCCTGGACACCCCTATGGCTACACCTTC
cdr3_aa: CASNDPGHPYGYTF

clone_size: -
d_call: -
j_call: TRBJ2-1
v_call: TRBV18
cdr3_nt: TGTGCCAGCTCACCACCGGAGTTGGGTGAGCAGTTCTTC
cdr3_aa: CASSPPELGEQFF

clone_size: -
d_call: TRBD1
j_call: TRBJ1-2
v_call: TRBV6-1
cdr3_nt: TGTGCCAGCAGTGACCGGGACAGACGTGGCTACACCTTC
cdr3_aa: CASSDRDRRGYTF

clone_size: -
d_call: -
j_call: TRBJ1-1
v_call: TRBV15
cdr3_nt: TGTGCCACCAGCAGAGTGATGAACACTGAAGCTTTCTTT
cdr3_aa: CATSRVMNTEAFF

clone_size: few
d_call: TRBD2
j_call: TRBJ2-7
v_call: TRBV7-2
cdr3_nt: TGTGCCAGCAGCTTACTAGCGGGAGCCTACGAGCAGTACTTC
cdr3_aa: CASSLLAGAYEQYF

clone_size: -
d_call: TRBD2
j_call: TRBJ2-7
v_call: TRBV28
cdr3_nt: TGTGCCACCTCCCAAGTCGGGGGAGGGCCGGTCTACGAGCAGTACTTC
cdr3_aa: CATSQVGGGPVYEQYF

clone_size: -
d_call: -
j_call: TRBJ1-4
v_call: TRBV19
cdr3_nt: TGTGCCAGTAGGGCGCAGGCATATAATGAAAAACTGTTTTTT
cdr3_aa: CASRAQAYNEKLFF

clone_size: -
d_call: -
j_call: TRBJ2-1
v_call: TRBV29-1
cdr3_nt: TGCAGCGTAAACGGGGGATACAATGAGCAGTTCTTC
cdr3_aa: CSVNGGYNEQFF

clone_size: -
d_call: TRBD2
j_call: TRBJ2-5
v_call: TRBV6-6
cdr3_nt: TGTGCCAGCAGTTACTCGGGGGGGAGAGAGACCCAGTACTTC
cdr3_aa: CASSYSGGRETQYF

clone_size: -
d_call: -
j_call: TRBJ1-3
v_call: TRBV20-1
cdr3_nt: TGCAGTGCACCATACGGAAACACCATATATTTT
cdr3_aa: CSAPYGNTIYF

clone_size: few
d_call: -
j_call: TRBJ1-2
v_call: TRBV20-1
cdr3_nt: TGCAGTGCTAGAAGGGGCCAAGGCTACACCTTC
cdr3_aa: CSARRGQGYTF

clone_size: -
d_call: -
j_call: TRBJ1-1
v_call: TRBV9
cdr3_nt: TGTGCCAGCAGCCTTAGGACAGCTACTGAAGCTTTCTTT
cdr3_aa: CASSLRTATEAFF

clone_size: few
d_call: -
j_call: TRBJ1-1
v_call: TRBV7-2
cdr3_nt: TGTGCCAGCAGCTTAGTGCGGGGGCTGAACACTGAAGCTTTCTTT
cdr3_aa: CASSLVRGLNTEAFF

clone_size: -
d_call: TRBD1
j_call: TRBJ1-2
v_call: TRBV19
cdr3_nt: TGTGCCAGTAGTCACAGGGGAGCACACTATGGCTACACCTTC
cdr3_aa: CASSHRGAHYGYTF

clone_size: -
d_call: -
j_call: TRBJ1-4
v_call: TRBV5-1
cdr3_nt: TGCGCCAGCAGCTTGAACACCCTCCAAGGTGAAAAACTGTTTTTT
cdr3_aa: CASSLNTLQGEKLFF

clone_size: -
d_call: TRBD1
j_call: TRBJ1-3
v_call: TRBV29-1
cdr3_nt: TGCAGCGTTGCAGGGGGCGCAGCTGGAAACACCATATATTTT
cdr3_aa: CSVAGGAAGNTIYF

clone_size: few
d_call: TRBD1
j_call: TRBJ1-1
v_call: TRBV29-1
cdr3_nt: TGCAGCGTGGGACAGGGGAACACTGAAGCTTTCTTT
cdr3_aa: CSVGQGNTEAFF

clone_size: -
d_call: TRBD2
j_call: TRBJ2-5
v_call: TRBV29-1
cdr3_nt: TGCAGCGTTGAGGAGATAGCGGGAGGAGGTCGAGAGACCCAGTACTTC
cdr3_aa: CSVEEIAGGGRETQYF

clone_size: -
d_call: TRBD2
j_call: TRBJ2-5
v_call: TRBV9
cdr3_nt: TGTGCCACCAGCGGGGGTAGCGGGGGCCAAGAGACCCAGTACTTC
cdr3_aa: CATSGGSGGQETQYF